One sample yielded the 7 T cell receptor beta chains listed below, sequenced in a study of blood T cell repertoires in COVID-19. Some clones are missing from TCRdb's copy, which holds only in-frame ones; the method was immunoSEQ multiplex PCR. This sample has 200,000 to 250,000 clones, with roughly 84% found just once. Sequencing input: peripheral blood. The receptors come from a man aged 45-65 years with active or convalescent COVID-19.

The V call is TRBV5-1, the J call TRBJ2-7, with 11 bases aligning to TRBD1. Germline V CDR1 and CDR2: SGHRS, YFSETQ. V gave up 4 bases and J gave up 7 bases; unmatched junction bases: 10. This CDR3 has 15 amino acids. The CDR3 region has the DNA TGCGCCAGCAGCCCCCGGGACAGGGGGTCCGATGAGCAGTACTTC. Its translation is CASSPRDRGSDEQYF.

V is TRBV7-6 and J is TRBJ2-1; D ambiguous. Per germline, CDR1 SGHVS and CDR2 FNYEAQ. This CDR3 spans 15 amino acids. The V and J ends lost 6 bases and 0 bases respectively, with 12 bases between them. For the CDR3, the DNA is TGTGCCAGCAGTCCGTTTAGGAGCTCCTACAATGAGCAGTTCTTC. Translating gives CASSPFRSSYNEQFF.

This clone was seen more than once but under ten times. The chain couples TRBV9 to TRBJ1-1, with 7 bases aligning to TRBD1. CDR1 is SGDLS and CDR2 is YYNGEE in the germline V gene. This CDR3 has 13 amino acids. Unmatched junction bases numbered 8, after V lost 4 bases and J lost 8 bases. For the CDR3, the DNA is TGTGCCAGCAGCCCTAGTAGGGGGCAGGAAGCTTTCTTT. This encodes CASSPSRGQEAFF.

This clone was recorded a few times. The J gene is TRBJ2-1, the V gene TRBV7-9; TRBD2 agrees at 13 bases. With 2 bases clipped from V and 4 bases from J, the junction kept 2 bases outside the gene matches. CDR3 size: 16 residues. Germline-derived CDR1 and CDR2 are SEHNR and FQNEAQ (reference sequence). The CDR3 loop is CASSLRTSGRYNEQFF. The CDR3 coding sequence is TGTGCCAGCAGCTTAAGGACTAGCGGGAGATACAATGAGCAGTTCTTC.

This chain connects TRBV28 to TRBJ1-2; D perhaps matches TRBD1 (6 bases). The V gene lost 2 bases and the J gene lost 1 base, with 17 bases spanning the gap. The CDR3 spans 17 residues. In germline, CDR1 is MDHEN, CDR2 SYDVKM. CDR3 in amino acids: CASSLETGSPFNYGYTF. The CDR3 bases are TGTGCCAGCAGTTTAGAGACAGGCTCACCCTTTAACTATGGCTACACCTTC.

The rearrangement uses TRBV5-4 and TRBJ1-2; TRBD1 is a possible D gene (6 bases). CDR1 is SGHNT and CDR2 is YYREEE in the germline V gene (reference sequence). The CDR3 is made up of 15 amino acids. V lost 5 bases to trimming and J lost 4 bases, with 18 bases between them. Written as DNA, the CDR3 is TGTGCCAGCAGGAGACAGGCCGCCCTAGGCTATGGCTACACCTTC. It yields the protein CASRRQAALGYGYTF.

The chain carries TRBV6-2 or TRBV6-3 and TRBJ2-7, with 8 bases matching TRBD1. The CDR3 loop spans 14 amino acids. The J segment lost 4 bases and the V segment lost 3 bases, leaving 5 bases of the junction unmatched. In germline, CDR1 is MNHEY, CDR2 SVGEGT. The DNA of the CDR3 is TGTGCCAGCAGTTATGACAGGGGATTATACGAGCAGTACGTC. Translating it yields CASSYDRGLYEQYV.